A single sample gave rise to the 25 T cell receptor beta chains below, sequenced in a study of cytotoxic CD8 clonotypes in ibrutinib-treated CLL. Here immunoSEQ multiplex PCR was the method, and the copy in TCRdb shows in-frame clones only, minus some. The sample lists about 140,000 clones; around 76% were seen once. The source material was PBMCs, sampled after 24 months of ibrutinib treatment. These receptors were obtained from a human donor with chronic lymphocytic leukemia.

The table lists this clone with a count of one. This chain uses TRBV6-1 with TRBJ2-1, with no clear D. The CDR3 length is 15 residues. The V end lost 4 bases, the J end lost 0 bases, and 10 bases lay between the germline ends. Germline CDR1 and CDR2: MNHNS and SASEGT. Here the CDR3 DNA reads TGTGCCAGCAGTGGATCCTCCAGCTCCTACAATGAGCAGTTCTTC. This encodes CASSGSSSSYNEQFF.

This chain connects TRBV25-1 to TRBJ2-1; 11 nucleotides line up with TRBD1. The V and J ends lost 6 bases and 8 bases, in that order; junction bases with no gene match: 12. This CDR3 is 16 amino acids long. Germline CDR1 is MGHDK and CDR2 is SYGVNS. DNA for the CDR3: TGTGCCAGCAGCCCGACAGGGGACAGGGGGTTTGATGAGCAGTTCTTC. As protein: CASSPTGDRGFDEQFF.

The chain couples TRBV7-8 to TRBJ2-1; no firm D call. Germline V gene sequence: CDR1 SGHVS, CDR2 FQNEAQ. CDR3 size: 13 residues. V lost 5 bases and J 5 bases, leaving 10 bases between the germline ends. DNA of the CDR3: TGTGCCAGCAGCCCTCTAGGGCACAATGAGCAGTTCTTC. Amino acids: CASSPLGHNEQFF.

The V and J genes are TRBV7-2 and TRBJ2-7; tentative D call: TRBD1 (5 bases). V was cut by 1 base and J by 2 bases, with 12 bases left in between. The germline V gene has CDR1 SGHTA and CDR2 FQGNSA. The CDR3 is made up of 15 amino acids. CDR3 nucleotides: TGTGCCAGCAGCTTAGATGTTGACAGAACCTACGAGCAGTACTTC. Protein: CASSLDVDRTYEQYF.

The chain carries TRBV5-1 and TRBJ1-5; D is perhaps TRBD1 (5 bases). Germline V lookup: CDR1 SGHRS, CDR2 YFSETQ. V gave up 4 bases and J gave up 7 bases, with 15 bases separating them. The CDR3 has 14 amino acids. CDR3 nucleotides: TGCGCCAGCAGCGCAGGGATGGCGGGGCAGCCCCAGCATTTT. Translation: CASSAGMAGQPQHF.

This clone was seen more than once but under ten times. The chain couples TRBV5-5 to TRBJ2-4; D call uncertain. From germline, CDR1 is SGHKS and CDR2 YYEKEE (reference sequence). Trimming shortened V by 0 bases and J by 9 bases, and 4 bases separated the two germline ends. The CDR3 spans 11 residues. CDR3 loop: CASSLGPIQYF. For the CDR3, the DNA is TGTGCCAGCAGCTTGGGTCCCATTCAGTACTTC.

For the CDR3, the DNA is TGTGCAAGTCGCTTAGCGTCCCACGCCCGCTACGAGCAGTACTTC. As protein: CASRLASHARYEQYF. The chain is built from TRBV12-2 and TRBJ2-7. TRBV12-2 is labeled a pseudogene. The CDR3 runs to 15 residues.

The chain uses TRBV7-9 and TRBJ2-5; 7 bases align to TRBD2. The CDR3 runs 15 residues. Germline CDR1 SEHNR, CDR2 FQNEAQ (reference sequence). Trimming cost V 7 bases and J 4 bases; bases outside gene matches: 12. CDR3 loop: CASTLGWGGGETQYF. The CDR3 bases are TGTGCCAGCACCCTCGGGTGGGGGGGAGGAGAGACCCAGTACTTC.

The chain joins TRBV7-9 to TRBJ2-2, with TRBD2 identical over 7 bases. CDR1 SEHNR and CDR2 FQNEAQ come from the germline V gene (reference sequence). J lost 6 bases, V lost 5 bases, and 3 bases had no gene match. CDR3 length: 13 residues. This chain's CDR3 is CASSQLAAGELFF. DNA of the CDR3: TGTGCCAGCAGCCAGCTAGCGGCCGGGGAGCTGTTTTTT.

Here the CDR3 reads CASSQGASSEAFF. DNA for the CDR3: TGTGCCAGCAGCCAAGGGGCCTCGTCTGAAGCTTTCTTT. The rearrangement joins TRBV13 to TRBJ1-1; TRBD1 is a possible D gene (5 bases). CDR1 is PRHDT, CDR2 FYEKMQ, per germline (reference sequence). The CDR3 consists of 13 residues. V lost 5 bases and J lost 6, with 13 bases in between.

This clone has a handful of counts. The V gene is TRBV5-4, the J gene TRBJ1-1; TRBD1 might be the D (5 bases). Germline V gene data show CDR1 as SGHNT and CDR2 as YYREEE (reference sequence). The CDR3 length is 14 residues. The V end was cut by 4 bases, the J end by 2 bases, with 12 bases between. The CDR3 region has the DNA TGTGCCAGCAGCCCGGACAATGAAAACACTGAAGCTTTCTTT. This translates into CASSPDNENTEAFF.

The V call is TRBV4-1, the J call TRBJ1-2; D gene unclear. Trimming cost V 8 bases and J 3 bases, with 13 bases left between them. In germline, CDR1 is MGHRA, CDR2 YSYEKL. The CDR3 loop spans 13 amino acids. The CDR3 bases are TGCGCCAGCCGGCCCGGGGAGGACTATGGCTACACCTTC. This codes for CASRPGEDYGYTF.

This chain links TRBV27 with TRBJ1-1; no definite D call. Trimming cost V 2 bases and J 4 bases, with 17 bases left between them. The CDR3 extends over 16 amino acids. Germline V gene lookup returns CDR1 MNHEY and CDR2 SMNVEV (reference sequence). In nucleotides, the CDR3 is TGTGCCAGCAGTTTAGGGCCCGGGCAGTGGGGCACTGAAGCTTTCTTT. This encodes CASSLGPGQWGTEAFF.

Only a few counts were recorded for this clone. The gene calls are TRBV6-5 and TRBJ2-7, with D perhaps TRBD2 (7 bases). V was clipped by 2 bases and J by 0 bases, with 14 bases between them. This CDR3 has 16 amino acids. The germline V gene has CDR1 MNHEY and CDR2 SVGAGI. The CDR3 here is CASSYGGAPTSYEQYF. The CDR3, as DNA: TGTGCCAGCAGTTACGGGGGGGCTCCAACCTCCTACGAGCAGTACTTC.

The chain combines TRBV28 with TRBJ1-5, with 8 bases lining up with TRBD1. The V segment lost 6 bases and the J segment 5 bases; nucleotides outside the gene matches: 12. The CDR3 totals 16 residues. Germline V lookup: CDR1 MDHEN, CDR2 SYDVKM. CDR3 protein: CASRPGGPGGYQPQHF. The CDR3 bases are TGTGCCAGCAGGCCGGGGGGGCCAGGGGGCTATCAGCCCCAGCATTTT.

The chain carries TRBV4-2 and TRBJ2-7; TRBD1 might be the D (5 bases). The CDR3 loop spans 16 amino acids. Germline values: CDR1 LGHNA, CDR2 YNFKEQ. With 1 base removed from V and 1 base from J, the gap between germline ends came to 14 bases. The CDR3 DNA reads TGTGCCAGCAGCCAAGGGGGCACGGCTGTTTCCTACGAGCAGTACTTC. Protein sequence: CASSQGGTAVSYEQYF.

The CDR3 DNA reads TGTGCCAGCAGTGAAGGCGGGTTGGGGCAGGCCGGCTATGGCTACACCTTC. Encoded protein: CASSEGGLGQAGYGYTF. The chain links TRBV6-1 to TRBJ1-2, with D possibly being TRBD1 (5 bases). The length of the CDR3 is 17 residues. The V and J ends lost 1 base and 4 bases respectively, with 19 bases between them. Germline assignment: CDR1 MNHNS and CDR2 SASEGT.

This clone was observed once. This chain uses TRBV7-9 with TRBJ2-7; TRBD2 aligns across 9 bases. The CDR3 contains 13 residues. Germline V gene lookup returns CDR1 SEHNR and CDR2 FQNEAQ (reference sequence). V was pared by 6 bases and J by 7 bases, with 7 bases of the junction left unmatched. CDR3 sequence: CASRTSGILEQYF. Here the CDR3 DNA reads TGTGCCAGCAGGACTAGCGGAATCCTGGAGCAGTACTTC.

This clone was detected a few times. The V call is TRBV7-9, the J call TRBJ1-1; no clear D gene. This CDR3 has 15 amino acids. V dropped 1 base and J dropped 5 bases, with 14 bases sitting between them. From germline, CDR1 is SEHNR and CDR2 FQNEAQ (reference sequence). CDR3 region: CASSLGATLGTEAFF. The CDR3 DNA follows: TGTGCCAGCAGCTTAGGGGCCACCCTGGGGACTGAAGCTTTCTTT. Looking up the rest from reference TRBV7-9 and TRBJ1-1 gives the full variable domain: DTGVSQNPRHKITKRGQNVTFRCDPISEHNRLYWYRQTLGQGPEFLTYFQNEAQLEKSRLLSDRFSAERPKGSFSTLEIQRTEQGDSAMYLCASSLGATLGTEAFFGQGTRLTVV.

The chain joins TRBV5-4 to TRBJ2-4; 8 bases are shared with TRBD2. Per the germline V gene, CDR1 is SGHNT and CDR2 is YYREEE (reference sequence). CDR3 size: 15 residues. Trimming cost V 4 bases and J 8 bases; bases outside gene matches: 11. CDR3 DNA sequence: TGTGCCAGCAGCGATGACCGGGGGGGTCGTGACATTCAGTACTTC. This encodes CASSDDRGGRDIQYF.

V gene TRBV7-3 combines with J gene TRBJ2-7; 9 bases are shared with TRBD2. J was trimmed by 3 bases and V by 5 bases; bases with no gene match: 11. CDR1 and CDR2 from the germline V gene are SGHTA and FQGTGA. The CDR3 loop spans 16 amino acids. For the CDR3, the DNA is TGTGCCAGCAGCGCACTAGCGGGCGGGAGAGGCTACGAGCAGTACTTC. Translation gives CASSALAGGRGYEQYF.

The chain links TRBV7-9 to TRBJ2-3, with a weak D call TRBD1 (5 bases). The V and J ends lost 5 bases and 7 bases respectively, with 13 bases between them. Germline CDR1 SEHNR, CDR2 FQNEAQ (reference sequence). The CDR3 sequence is 13 residues long. As DNA, the CDR3 is TGTGCCAGCAGCAACACACAGGAAAATACGCAGTATTTT. Encoded protein: CASSNTQENTQYF.

The chain is built from TRBV19 and TRBJ2-7, with 11 bases lining up with TRBD1. The CDR3 is 15 residues long. The germline CDR1 and CDR2 sequences are LNHDA and SQIVND (reference sequence). The junction had 9 bases not matched to a gene; V was cut back by 5 bases and J by 6 bases. Written as DNA, the CDR3 is TGTGCCAGTAGTCCGGCCCGGACAGGGGGCTCCGAGCAGTACTTC. It specifies CASSPARTGGSEQYF.

This clone was recorded many times. The chain is built from TRBV29-1 and TRBJ2-2, with D perhaps assigned TRBD1 or TRBD2 (5 bases each). Germline V gene lookup returns CDR1 SQVTM and CDR2 ANQGSEA. Trimming shortened V by 4 bases and J by 1 base, and 10 bases separated the two germline ends. The CDR3 contains 14 residues. The chain's CDR3 is CSVGSGQNTGELFF. The DNA for the CDR3 is TGCAGCGTTGGGAGCGGACAGAACACCGGGGAGCTGTTTTTT.

This clone was seen just once. The chain carries TRBV28 and TRBJ1-4; a weak D match, TRBD1 (5 bases). CDR1 MDHEN and CDR2 SYDVKM come from the germline V gene. Between the trimmed V and J ends, which lost 5 bases and 8 bases, there was a span of 15 bases. The length of the CDR3 is 14 residues. The CDR3 coding sequence is TGTGCCAGCAGTCCCCCTGCCGGGGCCGAAAAACTGTTTTTT. The encoded protein is CASSPPAGAEKLFF. Full variable domain (rest looked up from reference TRBV28 and TRBJ1-4): DVKVTQSSRYLVKRTGEKVFLECVQDMDHENMFWYRQDPGLGLRLIYFSYDVKMKEKGDIPEGYSVSREKKERFSLILESASTNQTSMYLCASSPPAGAEKLFFGSGTQLSVL.